One sample yielded the 16 T cell receptor beta chains listed below, sequenced in a study of glioma-infiltrating T cells after dendritic cell vaccination. Generated by immunoSEQ multiplex PCR, the TCRdb table keeps only in-frame clones and is missing some. The sample lists about 65,000 clones, around nine tenths seen once, with 11% in the top ten. Time point denoted: after dendritic cell vaccination, including at tumor progression/relapse. Sequenced here: blood, sampled after dendritic cell vaccination. Receptors were obtained from a human donor with glioblastoma.

The genes are TRBV5-6 and TRBJ1-2; tentatively, D is TRBD1 (5 bases). The length of the CDR3 is 14 residues. The V gene's germline CDR1 is SGHDT and CDR2 YYEEEE. V lost 4 bases to trimming and J lost 3 bases, with 13 bases between them. In DNA form, the CDR3 reads TGTGCCAGCAGCGCACCGGGGGAGGACTATGGCTACACCTTC. This gives the protein CASSAPGEDYGYTF.

In DNA form, the CDR3 reads TGTGCCAGCAGCTGGACAGGTAATGAGCAGTTCTTC. Residues: CASSWTGNEQFF. The genes are TRBV7-2 and TRBJ2-1, with TRBD1 matching over 7 bases. Unmatched junction bases numbered 1, after V lost 4 bases and J lost 7 bases. Germline values: CDR1 SGHTA, CDR2 FQGNSA. This CDR3 has 12 residues. Variable domain in full (rest from reference TRBV7-2 and TRBJ2-1): GAGVSQSPSNKVTEKGKDVELRCDPISGHTALYWYRQSLGQGLEFLIYFQGNSAPDKSGLPSDRFSAERTGGSVSTLTIQRTQQEDSAVYLCASSWTGNEQFFGPGTRLTVL.

This rearrangement joins TRBV7-8 to TRBJ1-6; TRBD1 matches at 8 bases. Germline V gives CDR1 SGHVS, CDR2 FQNEAQ. Trimming took 2 bases from V and 5 from J; bases not matched to a gene: 2. This CDR3 comprises 15 residues. CDR3 amino acids: CASSLLGQDNSPLHF. DNA for the CDR3: TGTGCCAGCAGCTTATTGGGACAGGATAATTCACCCCTCCACTTT.

There are a few counts of this clone. This chain connects TRBV10-3 to TRBJ1-1, with D tentatively TRBD1 (6 bases). Germline V gene sequence: CDR1 ENHRY, CDR2 SYGVKD. The CDR3 has 10 residues. V was shortened by 8 bases and J by 7 bases, with 8 bases between the two germline ends. DNA for the CDR3: TGTGCCATCGGACAGCGTGAAGCTTTCTTT. It yields the protein CAIGQREAFF.

The chain combines TRBV19 with TRBJ2-3, with TRBD2 as a possible D gene (7 bases). In germline, CDR1 is LNHDA, CDR2 SQIVND (reference sequence). V was shortened by 5 bases and J by 1 base, with 13 bases between the two germline ends. The CDR3 extends over 15 amino acids. CDR3 in DNA: TGTGCCAGTAGTGGGGGGGCCTCGGGCACAGATACGCAGTATTTT. Its protein product is CASSGGASGTDTQYF.

This chain joins TRBV7-2 and TRBJ1-2; D is perhaps TRBD1 (6 bases). This CDR3 comprises 15 residues. Trimming stripped 3 bases from V and 3 bases from J, with 14 bases between. Germline assignment: CDR1 SGHTA and CDR2 FQGNSA. The CDR3 here is CASSLYTGQDYGYTF. The DNA of the CDR3 is TGTGCCAGCAGCTTGTACACAGGGCAAGACTATGGCTACACCTTC.

The rearrangement links TRBV5-1 to TRBJ1-2; the D gene is possibly TRBD1 (6 bases). Trimming took off 4 bases at V and 4 bases at J, with 14 bases between the two ends. The CDR3 spans 14 residues. Germline V gives CDR1 SGHRS, CDR2 YFSETQ. CDR3 loop: CASSVQGYSYGYTF. For the CDR3, the DNA is TGCGCCAGCAGCGTACAGGGTTACAGCTATGGCTACACCTTC.

The chain uses TRBV6-6 and TRBJ1-1; 9 bases match TRBD1. CDR1 is MNHNY, CDR2 SVGAGI, per germline (reference sequence). The ends lost 5 bases at V and 4 bases at J; junction bases unmatched: 8. This CDR3 is 15 amino acids long. The CDR3 DNA reads TGTGCCAGCAGTCCGGGGACAGGGAGGGTCACTGAAGCTTTCTTT. The encoded protein is CASSPGTGRVTEAFF.

This chain joins TRBV7-9 and TRBJ2-2; 7 nucleotides agree with TRBD1. The CDR3 has 17 residues. The trim removed 3 bases at V and 2 bases at J, leaving 9 bases unmatched. Germline CDR1 reads SEHNR; CDR2 reads FQNEAQ (reference sequence). The DNA for the CDR3 is TGTGCCAGCAGCTTGAACTGGGGACAGCCCAACACCGGGGAGCTGTTTTTT. It is translated as CASSLNWGQPNTGELFF.

The chain joins TRBV30 to TRBJ1-1; tentatively, D is TRBD1 (6 bases). The CDR3 is 13 residues long. Trimming cost V 5 bases and J 4 bases, with 14 bases left between them. Germline CDR1 GTSNPN, CDR2 SVGIG (reference sequence). In DNA, the CDR3 is TGTGCCTGGGGTCAGGGGTTGAGCACTGAAGCTTTCTTT. It yields the protein CAWGQGLSTEAFF.

V usage is TRBV7-9 and J usage is TRBJ2-7, with 9 bases identical to TRBD1. This CDR3 region has 14 residues. Germline lookup yields CDR1 SEHNR and CDR2 FQNEAQ (reference sequence). The V gene end was trimmed by 5 bases and the J gene end by 7 bases; junction bases not matched to a gene: 9. In nucleotides, the CDR3 is TGTGCCAGCAGCGGGGGACAGGGCGGTAGGGAGCAGTACTTC. Translating gives CASSGGQGGREQYF. Variable domain in full (rest from reference TRBV7-9 and TRBJ2-7): DTGVSQNPRHKITKRGQNVTFRCDPISEHNRLYWYRQTLGQGPEFLTYFQNEAQLEKSRLLSDRFSAERPKGSFSTLEIQRTEQGDSAMYLCASSGGQGGREQYFGPGTRLTVT.

This chain connects TRBV7-2 to TRBJ1-1; D perhaps matches TRBD1 (6 bases). The V gene lost 2 bases and the J gene lost 0 bases, with 10 bases spanning the gap. Germline V gene data show CDR1 as SGHTA and CDR2 as FQGNSA. The CDR3 totals 15 residues. The CDR3 bases are TGTGCCAGCAGCTTACCCCAGGGGCTGAACACTGAAGCTTTCTTT. Translated: CASSLPQGLNTEAFF.

The chain employs TRBV6-1 and TRBJ1-1; D gene uncertain. Trimming pared 1 base from V and 6 bases from J, leaving 9 bases between. The germline CDR1 and CDR2 sequences are MNHNS and SASEGT. CDR3 length: 13 residues. CDR3 in DNA: TGTGCCAGCAGTGAAGTAGGGAGGCCTGAAGCTTTCTTT. It codes for CASSEVGRPEAFF.

This chain uses TRBV30 with TRBJ2-1; 9 bases are a match to TRBD2. Germline assignment: CDR1 GTSNPN and CDR2 SVGIG (reference sequence). The junction had 21 bases not matched to a gene; V was cut back by 3 bases and J by 12 bases. The CDR3 runs 17 residues. The CDR3, as DNA: TGTGCCTGGAGACGAAGCGGGGCTAGCGGGGATCTCGGGGGGCAGTTCTTC. Amino acids: CAWRRSGASGDLGGQFF.

The chain recombines TRBV7-9 with TRBJ2-4; 10 bases map to TRBD1. The CDR3 contains 17 residues. The germline V gene has CDR1 SEHNR and CDR2 FQNEAQ (reference sequence). V shed 3 bases and J 7 bases; nucleotides not matched to a gene: 12. The CDR3 loop reads CASSFSDRGTSVNIQYF. In DNA, the CDR3 is TGTGCCAGCAGCTTCTCGGACAGGGGGACCTCCGTGAACATTCAGTACTTC.

The chain is built from TRBV19 and TRBJ2-3; 9 bases line up with TRBD1. From germline, CDR1 is LNHDA and CDR2 SQIVND (reference sequence). V shed 7 bases and J 7 bases; nucleotides not matched to a gene: 12. The CDR3 has 15 amino acids. The CDR3 bases are TGTGCCAGTACCTCCCGGGACAGGGACCCAAATACGCAGTATTTT. Encoded protein: CASTSRDRDPNTQYF.